This T cell receptor (beta chain) was observed in a study of metastatic and nonmetastatic thyroid tumors. Across the whole study: The comparison covered peripheral blood and tumor or nodule tissue in malignant and benign thyroid patients.

Every patient underwent thyroid surgery untreated. This clone was counted between two and nine times. TCRdb re-analyzed the PCR reads using MiXCR. The data hold 10,000 to 15,000 clones, with approximately 31% observed a single time. The trim removed 8 bases at V and 0 bases at J, leaving 3 bases unmatched. The CDR3 runs 14 residues. Per the germline V gene, CDR1 is MNHNS and CDR2 is SASEGT. This sequence originates from a male donor with papillary thyroid cancer or a benign thyroid nodule (not recorded which). Some clones in this sample may be carry-over from other donors' samples. The chain combines TRBV6-1 with TRBJ2-7, with 11 positions matching TRBD2. The sample was tumor tissue. The CDR3 DNA is TGTGCCAGCGGTACTAGCGGGAGCTCCTACGAGCAGTACTTC. Residues: CASGTSGSSYEQYF.